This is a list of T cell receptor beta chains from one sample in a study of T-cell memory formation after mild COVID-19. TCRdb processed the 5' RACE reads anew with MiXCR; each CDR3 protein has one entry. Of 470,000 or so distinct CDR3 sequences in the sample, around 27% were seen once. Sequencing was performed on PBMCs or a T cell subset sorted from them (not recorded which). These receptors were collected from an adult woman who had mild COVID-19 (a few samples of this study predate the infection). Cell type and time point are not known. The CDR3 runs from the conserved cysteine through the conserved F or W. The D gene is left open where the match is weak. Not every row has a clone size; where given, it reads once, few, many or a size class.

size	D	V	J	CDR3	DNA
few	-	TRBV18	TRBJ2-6	CASSPPLGSSGANVLTF	TGTGCCAGCTCACCACCGTTAGGTTCTTCTGGGGCCAACGTCCTGACTTTC
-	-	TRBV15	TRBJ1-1	CATSRDGVVTEAFF	TGTGCCACCAGCAGAGATGGGGTAGTAACTGAAGCTTTCTTT
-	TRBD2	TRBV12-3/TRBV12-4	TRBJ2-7	CASSFGGAGEQYF	TGTGCCAGCAGTTTCGGGGGGGCAGGCGAGCAGTACTTC
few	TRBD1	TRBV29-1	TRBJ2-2	CSVWDREAANTGELFF	TGCAGCGTATGGGACAGGGAAGCCGCGAACACCGGGGAGCTGTTTTTT
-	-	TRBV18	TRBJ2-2	CASSRPGPNTGELFF	TGTGCCAGCTCACGCCCGGGACCGAACACCGGGGAGCTGTTTTTT
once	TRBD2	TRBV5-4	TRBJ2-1	CASSPRRGGLNEQFF	TGTGCCAGCAGCCCCAGGCGGGGGGGCCTAAATGAGCAGTTCTTC
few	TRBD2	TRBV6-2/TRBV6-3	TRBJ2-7	CASSYGSGTAYEQYF	TGTGCCAGCAGTTACGGTAGCGGGACGGCCTACGAGCAGTACTTC
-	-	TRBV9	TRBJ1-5	CASSVGDQPQHF	TGTGCCAGCAGCGTAGGAGATCAGCCCCAGCATTTT
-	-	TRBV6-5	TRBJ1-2	CASRETSGFGYTF	TGTGCCAGCAGAGAAACCTCAGGGTTCGGCTACACCTTC
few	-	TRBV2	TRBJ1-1	CASSEFLNTEAFF	TGTGCCAGCAGTGAGTTTCTGAACACTGAAGCTTTCTTT